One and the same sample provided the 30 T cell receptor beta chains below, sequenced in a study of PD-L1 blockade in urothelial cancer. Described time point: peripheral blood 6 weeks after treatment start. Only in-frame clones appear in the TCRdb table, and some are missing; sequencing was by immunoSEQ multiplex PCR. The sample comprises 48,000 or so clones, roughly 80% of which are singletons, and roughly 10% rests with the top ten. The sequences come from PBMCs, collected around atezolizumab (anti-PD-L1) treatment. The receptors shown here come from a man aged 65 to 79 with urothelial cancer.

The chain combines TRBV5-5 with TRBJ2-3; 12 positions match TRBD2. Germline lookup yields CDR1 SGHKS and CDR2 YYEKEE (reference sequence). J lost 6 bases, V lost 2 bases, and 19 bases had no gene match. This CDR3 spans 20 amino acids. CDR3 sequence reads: CASSLSLGPLAGGREDTQYF. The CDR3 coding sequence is TGTGCCAGCAGCTTAAGTTTGGGACCACTAGCGGGAGGACGTGAGGATACGCAGTATTTT.

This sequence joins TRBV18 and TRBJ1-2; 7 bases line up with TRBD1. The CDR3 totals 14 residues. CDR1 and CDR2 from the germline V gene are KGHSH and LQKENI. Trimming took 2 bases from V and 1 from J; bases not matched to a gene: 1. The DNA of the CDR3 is TGTGCCAGCTCACCAGGGACAGATAACTATGGCTACACCTTC. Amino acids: CASSPGTDNYGYTF. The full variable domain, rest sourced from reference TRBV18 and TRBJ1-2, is NAGVMQNPRHLVRRRGQEARLRCSPMKGHSHVYWYRQLPEEGLKFMVYLQKENIIDESGMPKERFSAEFPKEGPSILRIQQVVRGDSAAYFCASSPGTDNYGYTFGSGTRLTVV.

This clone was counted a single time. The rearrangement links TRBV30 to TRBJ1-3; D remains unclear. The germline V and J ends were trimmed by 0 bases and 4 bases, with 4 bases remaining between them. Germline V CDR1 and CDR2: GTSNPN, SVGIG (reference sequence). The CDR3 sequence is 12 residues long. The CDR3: CAWSVFGNTIYF. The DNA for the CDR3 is TGTGCCTGGAGTGTCTTCGGAAACACCATATATTTT.

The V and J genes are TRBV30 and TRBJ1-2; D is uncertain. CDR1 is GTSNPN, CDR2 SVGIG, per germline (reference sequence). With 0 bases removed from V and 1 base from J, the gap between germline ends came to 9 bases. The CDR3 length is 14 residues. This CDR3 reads CAWSVRQDNYGYTF. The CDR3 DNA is TGTGCCTGGAGTGTCCGGCAGGATAACTATGGCTACACCTTC.

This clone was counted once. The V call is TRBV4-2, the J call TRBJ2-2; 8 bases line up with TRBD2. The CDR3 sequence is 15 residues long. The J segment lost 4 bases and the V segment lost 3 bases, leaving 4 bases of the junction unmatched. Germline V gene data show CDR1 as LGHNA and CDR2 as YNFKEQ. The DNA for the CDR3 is TGTGCCAGCAGCCACGTAGCGGGAATCACCGGGGAGCTGTTTTTT. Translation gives CASSHVAGITGELFF.

The CDR3 DNA is TGTGCCAGCAGCTTAGGGGGCGGGAACTCTGGAAACACCATATATTTT. It encodes CASSLGGGNSGNTIYF. The V and J genes are TRBV7-6 and TRBJ1-3; weak D call: TRBD1 (5 bases). CDR3 length: 16 amino acids. Trimming left V 1 base short and J 0 bases short, with 10 bases between. Germline values: CDR1 SGHVS, CDR2 FNYEAQ.

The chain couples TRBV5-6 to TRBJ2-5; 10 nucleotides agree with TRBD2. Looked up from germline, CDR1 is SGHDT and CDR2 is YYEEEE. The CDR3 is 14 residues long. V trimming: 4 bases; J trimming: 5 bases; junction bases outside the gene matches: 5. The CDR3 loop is CASSKAGGQETQYF. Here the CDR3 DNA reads TGTGCCAGCAGCAAAGCGGGAGGGCAGGAGACCCAGTACTTC.

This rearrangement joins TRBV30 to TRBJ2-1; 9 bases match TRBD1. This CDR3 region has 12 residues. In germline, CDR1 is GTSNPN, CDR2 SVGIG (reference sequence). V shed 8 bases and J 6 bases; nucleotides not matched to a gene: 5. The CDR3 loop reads CAGMTGGNEQFF. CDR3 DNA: TGTGCCGGGATGACAGGGGGCAATGAGCAGTTCTTC.

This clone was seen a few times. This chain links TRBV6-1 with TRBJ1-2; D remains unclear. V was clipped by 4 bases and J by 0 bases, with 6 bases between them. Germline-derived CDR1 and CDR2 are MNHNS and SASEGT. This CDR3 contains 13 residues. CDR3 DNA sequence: TGTGCCAGCAGTGGAACAGCTAACTATGGCTACACCTTC. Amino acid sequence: CASSGTANYGYTF.

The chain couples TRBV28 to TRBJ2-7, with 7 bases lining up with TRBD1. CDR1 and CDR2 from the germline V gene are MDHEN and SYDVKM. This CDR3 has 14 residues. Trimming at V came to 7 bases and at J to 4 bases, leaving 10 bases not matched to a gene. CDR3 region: CASIRTGQAYEQYF. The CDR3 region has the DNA TGTGCCAGCATCCGCACCGGACAGGCTTACGAGCAGTACTTC.

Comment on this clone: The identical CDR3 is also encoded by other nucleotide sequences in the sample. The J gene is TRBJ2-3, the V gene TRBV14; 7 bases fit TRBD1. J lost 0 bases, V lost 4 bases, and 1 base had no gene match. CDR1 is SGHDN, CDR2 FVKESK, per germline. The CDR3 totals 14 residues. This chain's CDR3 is CASSPGQSTDTQYF. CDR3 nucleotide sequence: TGTGCCAGCAGCCCGGGACAGAGCACAGATACGCAGTATTTT.

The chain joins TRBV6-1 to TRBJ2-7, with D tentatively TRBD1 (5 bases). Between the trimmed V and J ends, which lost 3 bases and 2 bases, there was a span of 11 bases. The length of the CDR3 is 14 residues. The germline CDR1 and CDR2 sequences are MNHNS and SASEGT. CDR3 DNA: TGTGCCAGCAGTGATTTGGTCAGGGCCTACGAGCAGTACTTC. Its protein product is CASSDLVRAYEQYF.

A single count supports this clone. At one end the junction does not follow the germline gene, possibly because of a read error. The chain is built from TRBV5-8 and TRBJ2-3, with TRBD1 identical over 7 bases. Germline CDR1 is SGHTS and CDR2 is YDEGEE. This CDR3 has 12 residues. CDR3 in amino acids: CASSLPGQRQNF. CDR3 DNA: TGTGCCAGCAGCTTGCCGGGACAGAGGCAAAATTTT.

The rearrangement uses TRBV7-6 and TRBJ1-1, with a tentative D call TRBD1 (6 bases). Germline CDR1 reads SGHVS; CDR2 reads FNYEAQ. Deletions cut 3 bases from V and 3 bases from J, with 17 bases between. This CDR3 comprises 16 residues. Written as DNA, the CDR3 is TGTGCCAGCAGCTTTGGACAGAACTGGGGTGACACTGAAGCTTTCTTT. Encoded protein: CASSFGQNWGDTEAFF.

The CDR3 nucleotides are TGTGCCAGCAGCCCCCTCCCGCAGGGGATGGGTGAAAAACTGTTTTTT. Amino acids: CASSPLPQGMGEKLFF. This chain uses TRBV7-9 with TRBJ1-4; D is perhaps TRBD1 (6 bases). The germline CDR1 and CDR2 sequences are SEHNR and FQNEAQ (reference sequence). Trimming cost V 5 bases and J 7 bases, with 20 bases left between them. The CDR3 runs 16 residues. Filled out from reference TRBV7-9 and TRBJ1-4, the complete variable domain reads DTGVSQNPRHKITKRGQNVTFRCDPISEHNRLYWYRQTLGQGPEFLTYFQNEAQLEKSRLLSDRFSAERPKGSFSTLEIQRTEQGDSAMYLCASSPLPQGMGEKLFFGSGTQLSVL.

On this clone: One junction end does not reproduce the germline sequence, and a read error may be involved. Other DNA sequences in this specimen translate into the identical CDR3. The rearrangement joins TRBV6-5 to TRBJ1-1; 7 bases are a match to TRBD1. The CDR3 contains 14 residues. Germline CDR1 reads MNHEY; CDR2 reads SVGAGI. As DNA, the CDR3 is TGTGCCAGTAGTTACGGGAAGGGGGCGGTGGAAGCTTTCTTT. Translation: CASSYGKGAVEAFF.

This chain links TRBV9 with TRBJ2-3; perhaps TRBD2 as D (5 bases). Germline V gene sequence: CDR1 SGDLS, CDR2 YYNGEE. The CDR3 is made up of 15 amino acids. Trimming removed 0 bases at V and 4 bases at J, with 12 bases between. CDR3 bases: TGTGCCAGCAGCGTAGGAGGGAATACGGCAGATACGCAGTATTTT. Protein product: CASSVGGNTADTQYF.

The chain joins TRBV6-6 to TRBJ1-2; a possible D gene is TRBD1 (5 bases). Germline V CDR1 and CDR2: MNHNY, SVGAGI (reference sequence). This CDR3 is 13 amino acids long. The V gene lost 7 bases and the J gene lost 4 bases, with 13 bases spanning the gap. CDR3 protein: CASNPTGFYGYTF. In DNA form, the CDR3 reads TGTGCCAGCAATCCTACAGGCTTCTATGGCTACACCTTC.

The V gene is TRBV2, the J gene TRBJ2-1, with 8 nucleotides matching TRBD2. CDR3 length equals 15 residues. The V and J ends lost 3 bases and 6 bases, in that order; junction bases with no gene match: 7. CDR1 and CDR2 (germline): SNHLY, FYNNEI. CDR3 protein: CASSEGNSGINEQFF. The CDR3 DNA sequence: TGTGCCAGCAGTGAGGGTAATAGCGGGATCAATGAGCAGTTCTTC. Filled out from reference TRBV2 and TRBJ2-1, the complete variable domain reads EPEVTQTPSHQVTQMGQEVILRCVPISNHLYFYWYRQILGQKVEFLVSFYNNEISEKSEIFDDQFSVERPDGSNFTLKIRSTKLEDSAMYFCASSEGNSGINEQFFGPGTRLTVL.

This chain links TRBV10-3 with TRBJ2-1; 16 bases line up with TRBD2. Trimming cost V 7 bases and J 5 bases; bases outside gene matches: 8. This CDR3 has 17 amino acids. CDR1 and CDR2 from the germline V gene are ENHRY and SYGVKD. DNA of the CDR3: TGTGCCATCACCGGGACTAGCGGGAGGGGAGTAAACAATGAGCAGTTCTTC. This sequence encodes CAITGTSGRGVNNEQFF.

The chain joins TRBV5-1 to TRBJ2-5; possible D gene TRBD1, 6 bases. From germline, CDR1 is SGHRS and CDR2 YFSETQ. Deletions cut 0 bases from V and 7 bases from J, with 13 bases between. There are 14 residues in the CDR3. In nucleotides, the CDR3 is TGCGCCAGCAGCTTGGATCTGTTAGGGGGGACCCAGTACTTC. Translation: CASSLDLLGGTQYF. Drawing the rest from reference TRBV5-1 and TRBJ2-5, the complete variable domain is KAGVTQTPRYLIKTRGQQVTLSCSPISGHRSVSWYQQTPGQGLQFLFEYFSETQRNKGNFPGRFSGRQFSNSRSEMNVSTLELGDSALYLCASSLDLLGGTQYFGPGTRLLVL.

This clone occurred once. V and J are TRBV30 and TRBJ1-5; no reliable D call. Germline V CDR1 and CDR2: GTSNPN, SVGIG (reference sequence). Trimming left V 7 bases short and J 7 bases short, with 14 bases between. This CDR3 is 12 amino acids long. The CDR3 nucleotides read TGTGCCTCCGGAGAGGGAGGGCAGCCCCAGCATTTT. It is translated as CASGEGGQPQHF.

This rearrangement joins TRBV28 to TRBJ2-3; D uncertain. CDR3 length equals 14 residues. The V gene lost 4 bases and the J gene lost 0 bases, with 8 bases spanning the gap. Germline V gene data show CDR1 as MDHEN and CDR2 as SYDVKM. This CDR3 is CASSSDTSTDTQYF. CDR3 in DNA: TGTGCCAGCAGTTCTGATACAAGCACAGATACGCAGTATTTT.

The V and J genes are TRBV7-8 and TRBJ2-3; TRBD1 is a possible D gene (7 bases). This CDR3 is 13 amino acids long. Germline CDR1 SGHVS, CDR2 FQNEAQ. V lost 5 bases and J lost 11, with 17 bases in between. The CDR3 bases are TGTGCCAGCAGCCCGGGGGAAAACAGGGGGCAGTATTTT. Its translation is CASSPGENRGQYF.

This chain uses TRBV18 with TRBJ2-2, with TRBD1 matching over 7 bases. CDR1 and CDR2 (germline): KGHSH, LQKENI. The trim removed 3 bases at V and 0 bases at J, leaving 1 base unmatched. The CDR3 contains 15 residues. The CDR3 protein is CASSPGTANTGELFF. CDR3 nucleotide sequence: TGTGCCAGCTCACCGGGGACAGCGAACACCGGGGAGCTGTTTTTT.

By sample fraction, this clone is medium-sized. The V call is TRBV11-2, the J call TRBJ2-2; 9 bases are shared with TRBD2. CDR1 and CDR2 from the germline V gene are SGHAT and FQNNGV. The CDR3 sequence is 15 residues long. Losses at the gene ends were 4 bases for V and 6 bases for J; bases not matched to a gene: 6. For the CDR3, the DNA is TGTGCCAGCAGCTCATTAGCGGGAGAGTCCGGGGAGCTGTTTTTT. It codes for CASSSLAGESGELFF.

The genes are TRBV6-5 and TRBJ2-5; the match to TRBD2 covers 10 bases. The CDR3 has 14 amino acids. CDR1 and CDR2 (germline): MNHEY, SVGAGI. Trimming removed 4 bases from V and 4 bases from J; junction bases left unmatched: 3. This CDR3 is CASSSSGRVETQYF. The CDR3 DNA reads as TGTGCCAGCAGTTCTAGCGGGAGAGTAGAGACCCAGTACTTC.

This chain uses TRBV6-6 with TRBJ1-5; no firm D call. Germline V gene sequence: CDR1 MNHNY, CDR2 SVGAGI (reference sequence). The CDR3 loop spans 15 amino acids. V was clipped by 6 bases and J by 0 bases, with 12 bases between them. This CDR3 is CASSQDGGSNQPQHF. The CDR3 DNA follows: TGTGCCAGCAGCCAAGATGGAGGTAGCAATCAGCCCCAGCATTTT.

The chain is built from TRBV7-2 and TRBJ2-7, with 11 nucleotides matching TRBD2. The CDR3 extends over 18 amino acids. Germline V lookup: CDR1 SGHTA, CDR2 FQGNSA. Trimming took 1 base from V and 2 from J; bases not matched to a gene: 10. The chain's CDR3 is CASSLVGGIAGGAYEQYF. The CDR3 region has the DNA TGTGCCAGCAGCTTAGTAGGGGGGATAGCGGGAGGGGCCTACGAGCAGTACTTC.

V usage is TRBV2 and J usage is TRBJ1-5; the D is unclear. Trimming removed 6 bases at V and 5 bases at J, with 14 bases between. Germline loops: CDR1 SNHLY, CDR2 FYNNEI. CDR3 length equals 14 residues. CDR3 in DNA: TGTGCCAGCAGGGCGGGGTCGGACCATCAGCCCCAGCATTTT. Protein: CASRAGSDHQPQHF.